The clone carrying this TCR beta chain showed up just a few times. What it recognizes is unknown. CDR3 length: 18 residues. The junction had 14 bases not matched to a gene; V was cut back by 6 bases and J by 1 base. Germline V gives CDR1 MGHDK, CDR2 SYGVNS. The data derive from a study of immune heterogeneity within non-small cell lung tumors. Overall study results and limits: Comparison across individual patients showed largely distinct high-frequency T-cell receptor beta clonotypes.

Amplification of TCR beta CDR3 was performed by multiplex PCR with 32 V and 13 J primers. TCRdb used MiXCR to reprocess the multiplex PCR reads, holding one entry per CDR3 protein. The repertoire consists of 21,000 or so distinct CDR3 sequences, with 25% to 30% occurring once and the leading ten covering roughly 4.5%. Template input was genomic DNA from bulk tumor (approximately 600 ng per sample). Surgical sampling yielded several biopsies per primary tumor (spaced far apart). Those enrolled were patients newly diagnosed with untreated non-small cell lung cancer and undergoing curative surgery. Having surgery with curative intent, the donors were patients newly diagnosed with non-small cell lung cancer.

Material: lung tumor tissue. This sequence originates from a man between 35 and 55 years old with non-small cell lung cancer. This chain connects TRBV25-1 to TRBJ2-2, with 7 bases identical to TRBD2. The DNA for the CDR3 is TGTGCCAGCAGGGCTCGAGTGGGGGGAGGGATGAACACCGGGGAGCTGTTTTTT. Its protein is CASRARVGGGMNTGELFF. Based on the CDR3 plus reference TRBV25-1 and TRBJ2-2, the full variable domain is EADIYQTPRYLVIGTGKKITLECSQTMGHDKMYWYQQDPGMELHLIHYSYGVNSTEKGDLSSESTVSRIRTEHFPLTLESARPSHTSQYLCASRARVGGGMNTGELFFGEGSRLTVL.